Shown below are 9 T cell receptor beta chains from a single sample sequenced in a study of cytomegalovirus exposure and HLA in healthy donors. PCR primers comprised 60 Vbeta and 13 Jbeta primers. Produced via immunoSEQ multiplex PCR; TCRdb's table is partial and in-frame only. In the table there are under 200,000 clones, roughly 85% of which are singletons. Sequenced: PBMCs. The receptors shown here come from a woman in her 40s in good health and CMV-seronegative.

The V gene is TRBV18, the J gene TRBJ1-2; maybe TRBD1 (5 bases). V was shortened by 3 bases and J by 2 bases, with 7 bases between the two germline ends. The CDR3 is made up of 13 amino acids. Looked up from germline, CDR1 is KGHSH and CDR2 is LQKENI. This chain's CDR3 is CASSPRQNYGYTF. The CDR3 region has the DNA TGTGCCAGCTCACCCCGACAGAACTATGGCTACACCTTC.

The rearrangement joins TRBV7-2 to TRBJ1-1; perhaps TRBD1 as D (5 bases). The V and J ends lost 1 base and 5 bases respectively, with 8 bases between them. Germline assignment: CDR1 SGHTA and CDR2 FQGNSA. CDR3 size: 13 residues. The chain's CDR3 is CASSLGGETEAFF. The DNA of the CDR3 is TGTGCCAGCAGCTTAGGGGGGGAAACTGAAGCTTTCTTT.

The rearrangement links TRBV14 to TRBJ1-2, with D perhaps TRBD1 (5 bases). Germline CDR1 and CDR2: SGHDN and FVKESK. The CDR3 has 15 amino acids. Trimming removed 2 bases at V and 0 bases at J, with 10 bases between. The CDR3 DNA is TGTGCCAGCAGCCAAAAAACAGGTTCTAACTATGGCTACACCTTC. Its translation: CASSQKTGSNYGYTF.

The gene calls are TRBV28 and TRBJ2-1; TRBD1 agrees at 9 bases. The junction had 8 bases not matched to a gene; V was cut back by 5 bases and J by 3 bases. Per germline, CDR1 MDHEN and CDR2 SYDVKM. The CDR3 runs to 16 residues. The CDR3 loop is CASSGGQGYYYNEQFF. DNA for the CDR3: TGTGCCAGCAGTGGGGGACAGGGCTACTACTACAATGAGCAGTTCTTC.

The chain employs TRBV25-1 and TRBJ1-1; D might be TRBD1 (6 bases). Germline V CDR1 and CDR2: MGHDK, SYGVNS. The CDR3 runs 15 residues. V was cut by 3 bases and J by 0 bases, with 11 bases left in between. As DNA, the CDR3 is TGTGCCAGCAGTGACGACAGGCCGTTGAACACTGAAGCTTTCTTT. It codes for CASSDDRPLNTEAFF.

CDR3 DNA sequence: TGCGCCAGCAGCTTGGGGACAAGGGGTGAGGGCTACACCTTC. Its translation is CASSLGTRGEGYTF. This rearrangement joins TRBV5-1 to TRBJ1-2, with D maybe TRBD1 (5 bases). The CDR3 runs to 14 residues. Trimming left V 0 bases short and J 8 bases short, with 14 bases between. Germline assignment: CDR1 SGHRS and CDR2 YFSETQ.

V and J are TRBV29-1 and TRBJ2-7; unclear D gene. Trimming took 1 base from V and 2 from J, leaving 9 bases between them. Germline loops: CDR1 SQVTM, CDR2 ANQGSEA. The CDR3 sequence is 13 residues long. The CDR3 DNA reads TGCAGCGTTGAAGGGCCGCCAGCCTACGAGCAGTACTTC. Translation: CSVEGPPAYEQYF.

V is TRBV18 and J is TRBJ2-6; 8 positions agree with TRBD2. Germline V lookup: CDR1 KGHSH, CDR2 LQKENI. The V and J ends lost 3 bases and 0 bases, in that order; junction bases with no gene match: 7. The CDR3 spans 18 residues. The CDR3 bases are TGTGCCAGCTCACCCCGGGGGGGGGCATACTCTGGGGCCAACGTCCTGACTTTC. As protein: CASSPRGGAYSGANVLTF.

In nucleotides, the CDR3 is TGTGCCAGCAGTTACGGGACAGTTACCGGGGAGCTGTTTTTT. It yields the protein CASSYGTVTGELFF. The chain has TRBV6-6 and TRBJ2-2, with 7 bases fitting TRBD1. V shed 2 bases, J shed 5 bases, and the junction held 2 bases outside the gene matches. From germline, CDR1 is MNHNY and CDR2 SVGAGI (reference sequence). CDR3 length: 14 residues.